Sequencing of this TCR beta chain was carried out in a study of shared clonotypes between healthy human individuals. This clone was detected once. Its antigen is currently unknown. The identical CDR3 is also encoded by other nucleotide sequences in the sample. Whole-study findings and limits: Of the naive CD4 clonotypes, about 5% were shared across a few donors. Compared with clonotypes that all four donors shared, non-shared clonotypes had lower generation probabilities.

The CDR3 extends over 11 amino acids. CDR1 is MDHEN, CDR2 SYDVKM, per germline. Trimming removed 3 bases from V and 10 bases from J, with 7 bases in between. Researchers partitioned CD4+ cells into CD45RA+ naive and CD45RA-negative memory subsets. Per the authors' pipeline: As immunoSEQ supplied junction-only sequences (without quality scores), filtering differed. The table came from immunoSEQ multiplex PCR; TCRdb's copy has only in-frame clones and leaves some out. The DNA was the basis for D and trimming; V, J and clone size are from that table. The table records about 1.5 million clones, 95% to 99% of them present only once.

The chain carries TRBV28 and TRBJ2-1; D is unresolved. This sequence was found in a man younger than 40 in good health. The sequenced material came from naive CD4+ T cells sorted from blood. The sample's subset: CD45RA+ positively selected. The DNA for the CDR3 is TGTGCCAGCAGTTTTCGTGGGGAGCAGTTCTTC. It yields the protein CASSFRGEQFF. Together with reference TRBV28 and TRBJ2-1, the CDR3 gives the full variable domain: DVKVTQSSRYLVKRTGEKVFLECVQDMDHENMFWYRQDPGLGLRLIYFSYDVKMKEKGDIPEGYSVSREKKERFSLILESASTNQTSMYLCASSFRGEQFFGPGTRLTVL.